This TCR beta chain appears in the sequencing data of a study of T cells in Graves' hyperthyroidism and ophthalmopathy. An absence of ophthalmopathy progression within 18 months meant stable Graves' hyperthyroidism. Exclusion of patients followed from uncontrolled infection, other autoimmune disease, pregnancy or lactation. It was RNA transcripts that yielded the amplified TCR beta CDR3 regions. The HTBI primer set drove a first-round RT-PCR of the TCR CDR3. TCRdb re-derived calls from the multiplex PCR reads in MiXCR, one entry per CDR3 protein. Here the sample spans roughly 93,000 distinct CDR3 sequences, 51% being singletons. This clonotype has ten or more counts. V dropped 0 bases and J dropped 3 bases, with 21 bases sitting between them. In germline, CDR1 is SGDLS, CDR2 YYNGEE. CDR3 length: 18 residues.

The rearrangement joins TRBV9 to TRBJ2-5; D unresolved. Sequenced input: blood. The receptor was derived from a woman aged 40 to 50 with Graves' hyperthyroidism. This chain's CDR3 is CASSVGPRAGWAKETQYF. As DNA, the CDR3 is TGTGCCAGCAGCGTAGGCCCCCGGGCAGGATGGGCTAAAGAGACCCAGTACTTC. Looking up the rest from reference TRBV9 and TRBJ2-5 gives the full variable domain: DSGVTQTPKHLITATGQRVTLRCSPRSGDLSVYWYQQSLDQGLQFLIQYYNGEERAKGNILERFSAQQFPDLHSELNLSSLELGDSALYFCASSVGPRAGWAKETQYFGPGTRLLVL.